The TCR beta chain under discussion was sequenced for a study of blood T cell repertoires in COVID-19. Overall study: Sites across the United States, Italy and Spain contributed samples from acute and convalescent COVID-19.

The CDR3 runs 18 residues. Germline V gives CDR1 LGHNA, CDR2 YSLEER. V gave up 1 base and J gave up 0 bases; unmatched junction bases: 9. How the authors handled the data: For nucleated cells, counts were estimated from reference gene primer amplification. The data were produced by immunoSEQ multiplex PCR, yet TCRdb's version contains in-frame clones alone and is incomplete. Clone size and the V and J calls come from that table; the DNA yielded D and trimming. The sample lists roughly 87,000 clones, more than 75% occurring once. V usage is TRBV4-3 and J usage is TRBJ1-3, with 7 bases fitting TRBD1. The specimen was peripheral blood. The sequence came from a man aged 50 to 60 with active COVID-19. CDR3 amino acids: CASSQGMGQPSSGNTIYF. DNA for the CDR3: TGCGCCAGCAGCCAAGGCATGGGACAGCCCTCCTCTGGAAACACCATATATTTT.